This paragraph covers one TCR beta chain sequence. Its antigen is not yet known. Per-nucleotide qualities are absent, and no much larger clonotype sits a single base away. These data originate in a study of shared clonotypes between healthy human individuals (dated by TCRdb to between 2020 and 2021). Describing the broader study: The cohort included three men and a couple of women between 18 and 49 years of age. For each donor, CD4 naive and CD4 memory were each run on three plates, CD8 naive on two plates, and CD8 memory on one plate. To estimate repertoire size and how much clonotypes are shared between individuals, the study performed deep sequencing of blood TCR repertoires from a handful of healthy adults. Libraries were prepared and TCR repertoires were sequenced by different laboratories using diverse techniques, in order to increase sequencing depth and limit assay-specific biases. Each donor's leukapheresis produced roughly between roughly 0.85 and 10 billion PBMCs.

The V and J ends are trimmed by 6 bases and 4 bases, leaving 15 bases between them. The CDR3, from cysteine to phenylalanine, totals 14 residues. CDR3 DNA only is kept here, 42 bases in frame from base 1. The germline V gene encodes CDR1 MDHEN and CDR2 SYDVKM. Using the deep immunoSEQ assay, multiplex PCR amplified TCR CDR3 regions from genomic DNA. Extracted genomic DNA from each cell subset was spread evenly across all wells of several immunoSEQ 96-well plates, with each plate serving as a replicate. For sorted subsets, each replicate PCR was loaded with roughly 0.2 ug genomic DNA, equivalent to 25,000 to 30,000 T cell genomes. Purified libraries were measured with a Qubit 3.0 fluorometer, size-checked on a Bioanalyzer 2100, and measured again with the KAPA Library Quantification kit. A separate single-read 150-cycle Illumina NextSeq 550 flow cell was used to sequence each immunoSEQ 96-well plate. The authors processed their data as follows. Because the immunoSEQ output held only junctional sequences and lacked quality scores, the filtering could not match the filtering applied to full-length reads. Sequences were annotated with PyIR, a Python wrapper for IgBLAST v1.9, using IMGT germline references to assign V/J genes and CDR3. Reads were removed for weak V/J assignments (E-value above 1e-6), missing CDR3, stop codons, out-of-frame junctions, or ambiguous translated residues. V3J clonotypes were defined as sequences sharing an identical inferred V gene, J gene, and CDR3 amino acid sequence. To compute the percentage overlap between repertoires, the number of shared unique clonotypes was divided by the size of the smaller repertoire. Repertoire richness was assessed with RTK rarefaction, the Chao1 estimator, and Recon v2.1 estimates of unobserved clonotypes. For all TCRbeta clonotypes obtained by the gDNA method from four donors, generation probabilities were computed with OLGA. Sourced from immuneACCESS, this table was stored by TCRdb with only in-frame sequences that have V and J called. A share of the clones is absent; for the studies checked, an unresolved V gene accounts for under half, and the remainder has no known explanation. That table gives V, J and clone size, and the DNA gave D and trimming. The sample table contains roughly 660,000 clones; only one count was recorded for 80% to 95% of them. The top ten hold about 34% of the sample.

Donors were healthy HIV-negative adults with no recently reported acute infections or vaccinations. Only Caucasian adults living in Nashville, Tennessee, USA were represented among the donors. The CD8 memory samples were a combination of magnetically selected CD45RO+ cells and CCR7-negative CD45RA+ effector memory (TemRA) cells. Blood was obtained by leukapheresis, after which PBMCs were separated by Ficoll-Histopaque density gradient centrifugation and cryopreserved in liquid nitrogen vapor phase. Analytical flow cytometry was used to check the purity and quantity of each magnetically sorted T cell population. Each sorted fraction had its genomic DNA isolated and then quantified by UV absorbance on a Nanodrop 2000c. Summary of the overall study and its limitations: Across a handful of donors, roughly 5.1% of naive CD4, roughly 3.4% of naive CD8, 2.3% of memory CD4, and over 0.35% of memory CD8 clonotypes were shared. Larger estimated clonotype richness was generally found for naive subsets than for memory subsets. Because the study included only a small number of donors, the genetic and exposure-history diversity represented was limited. Sampling was limited to blood, and TCR repertoires in tissue likely differ from TCR repertoires in blood. Incomplete sequencing was indicated by rarefaction of sorted-subset datasets, despite the large sequencing depth. Pairwise subsampling indicated that sequencing depth was expected to affect the degree of clonotype sharing among donors. Higher generation probabilities were observed for clonotypes shared by all four sorted-subset donors than for non-shared clonotypes.

Recombination linked TRBV28 to TRBJ1-2; the D gene is perhaps TRBD1, on 5 matching bases. Sample: memory CD8+ T cells from PBMCs. The sample's cell subset or site label, decoded: CD45RO+ cells pooled with CCR7-negative TemRA cells. The receptor comes from a man between 18 and 35 years old in good health. Some clones in this sample may be carry-over from other donors' samples. The bases are TGTGCCAGCAGGAGGGGACTACCAAGCTATGGCTACACCTTC. The resulting protein is CASRRGLPSYGYTF.